These 4 T cell receptor beta chains share one sample of origin, sequenced in a study of identical twins. TCRdb reprocessed the 5' RACE reads via MiXCR and lists one record per CDR3 protein. This table holds 300,000 to 400,000 distinct CDR3 sequences, roughly 9% found once. The sequenced sample was naive T cells sorted from blood. Receptors originate from a woman aged 50 to 65 in good health.

This clonotype has just a few counts. The chain carries TRBV11-3 and TRBJ2-1, with 7 positions matching TRBD2. The junction had 5 bases not matched to a gene; V was cut back by 4 bases and J by 5 bases. The CDR3 consists of 14 residues. CDR1 SGHNT and CDR2 YENEEA come from the germline V gene. CDR3 sequence reads: CASSWASGDNEQFF. The CDR3, as DNA: TGTGCCAGCAGCTGGGCTAGCGGAGACAATGAGCAGTTCTTC.

This clonotype was counted only a few times. V gene TRBV12-3 or TRBV12-4 combines with J gene TRBJ2-1, with a tentative D call TRBD2 (5 bases). This CDR3 spans 15 amino acids. Trimming removed 7 bases at V and 0 bases at J, with 13 bases between. CDR3 region: CASKEASFSYNEQFF. The CDR3 DNA is TGTGCCAGCAAGGAGGCCTCCTTCTCCTACAATGAGCAGTTCTTC.

J is TRBJ2-1 and V is TRBV7-9, with 7 positions matching TRBD1. V shed 5 bases and J 5 bases; nucleotides not matched to a gene: 6. Per the germline V gene, CDR1 is SEHNR and CDR2 is FQNEAQ (reference sequence). This CDR3 is built from 14 residues. CDR3 amino acids: CASSPGTENNEQFF. The CDR3 bases are TGTGCCAGCAGCCCCGGGACAGAGAACAATGAGCAGTTCTTC.

This clonotype was seen a handful of times. CDR3 amino acids: CASSPILQGSDQFF. The CDR3 region has the DNA TGTGCCAGCAGCCCGATCCTACAGGGGAGTGATCAGTTCTTC. The chain combines TRBV5-6 with TRBJ2-1; TRBD1 matches 7 bases. The CDR3 runs to 14 residues. The junction had 14 bases not matched to a gene; V was cut back by 4 bases and J by 13 bases. Looked up from germline, CDR1 is SGHDT and CDR2 is YYEEEE.